One and the same sample provided the 31 T cell receptor beta chains below, sequenced in a study of blood T cell repertoires in COVID-19. Only in-frame clones appear in the TCRdb table, and some are missing; sequencing was by immunoSEQ multiplex PCR. The sample records 200,000 to 250,000 clones, 80% to 85% being singletons. The material sequenced was peripheral blood. These receptors were taken from a woman under 40 who had recovered from COVID-19.

This chain joins TRBV19 and TRBJ2-1, with 9 bases that match TRBD1. The CDR3 is 14 residues long. Germline lookup yields CDR1 LNHDA and CDR2 SQIVND (reference sequence). J gave up 7 bases and V 3 bases, and 4 bases lay outside the gene matches. CDR3 residues: CASSIEGTGNEQFF. DNA for the CDR3: TGTGCCAGTAGTATTGAGGGGACAGGGAATGAGCAGTTCTTC.

The chain combines TRBV5-5 with TRBJ1-1; no reliable D call. Per germline, CDR1 SGHKS and CDR2 YYEKEE (reference sequence). V lost 0 bases and J lost 4, with 10 bases in between. This CDR3 contains 14 residues. The CDR3 DNA follows: TGTGCCAGCAGCTTGGCGGGTGTCGGCACTGAAGCTTTCTTT. Translating gives CASSLAGVGTEAFF.

In this sample, this clone turned up a few times. J is TRBJ2-2 and V is TRBV7-9; 12 bases map to TRBD2. This CDR3 spans 17 amino acids. Trimming removed 6 bases from V and 0 bases from J; junction bases left unmatched: 5. CDR1 is SEHNR, CDR2 FQNEAQ, per germline (reference sequence). The CDR3 spells CASRASGRVANTGELFF. The CDR3 DNA sequence: TGTGCCAGCAGGGCTAGCGGGAGGGTGGCGAACACCGGGGAGCTGTTTTTT. The whole variable domain, filled in from reference TRBV7-9 and TRBJ2-2, reads DTGVSQNPRHKITKRGQNVTFRCDPISEHNRLYWYRQTLGQGPEFLTYFQNEAQLEKSRLLSDRFSAERPKGSFSTLEIQRTEQGDSAMYLCASRASGRVANTGELFFGEGSRLTVL.

The rearrangement links TRBV4-1 to TRBJ1-2; 10 bases agree with TRBD1. This CDR3 is 15 amino acids long. The V gene end was trimmed by 4 bases and the J gene end by 4 bases; junction bases not matched to a gene: 6. CDR1 is MGHRA, CDR2 YSYEKL, per germline. CDR3 sequence: CASSPGQGPGYGYTF. CDR3 sequence (DNA): TGCGCCAGCAGCCCGGGACAGGGGCCGGGCTATGGCTACACCTTC.

CDR3 nucleotide sequence: TGTGCCAGCAGTTCTCAACAGGGGGCCCAAGAGACCCAGTACTTC. It yields the protein CASSSQQGAQETQYF. J is TRBJ2-5 and V is TRBV28; the match to TRBD1 covers 9 bases. Germline CDR1 MDHEN, CDR2 SYDVKM. V shed 4 bases and J 1 base; nucleotides not matched to a gene: 4. This CDR3 spans 15 amino acids.

The chain is built from TRBV28 and TRBJ2-7, with TRBD2 matching 7 bases. Per germline, CDR1 MDHEN and CDR2 SYDVKM. The length of the CDR3 is 12 residues. V was clipped by 3 bases and J by 12 bases; unmatched bases: 8. The chain's CDR3 is CASSLFEAGVYF. For the CDR3, the DNA is TGTGCCAGCAGTTTGTTCGAGGCGGGAGTGTACTTC.

This sequence joins TRBV30 and TRBJ2-5; 15 bases fit TRBD2. This CDR3 spans 18 amino acids. Germline assignment: CDR1 GTSNPN and CDR2 SVGIG (reference sequence). The V gene end was trimmed by 2 bases and the J gene end by 5 bases; junction bases not matched to a gene: 12. This chain's CDR3 is CAWSPRTSGRARTETQYF. The CDR3 DNA reads TGTGCCTGGAGTCCTAGGACTAGCGGGAGGGCCCGTACGGAGACCCAGTACTTC.

V is TRBV9 and J is TRBJ1-3; D not certain. V lost 0 bases to trimming and J lost 0 bases, with 10 bases between them. Germline assignment: CDR1 SGDLS and CDR2 YYNGEE. The CDR3 has 16 residues. The CDR3 is CASSVGSESSGNTIYF. In DNA, the CDR3 is TGTGCCAGCAGCGTAGGGTCCGAGAGCTCTGGAAACACCATATATTTT. Full variable domain (missing parts from reference TRBV9 and TRBJ1-3): DSGVTQTPKHLITATGQRVTLRCSPRSGDLSVYWYQQSLDQGLQFLIQYYNGEERAKGNILERFSAQQFPDLHSELNLSSLELGDSALYFCASSVGSESSGNTIYFGEGSWLTVV.

The V gene is TRBV3-1 (or the pseudogene TRBV3-2), the J gene TRBJ2-3; 8 bases line up with TRBD2. V lost 4 bases and J lost 0; bases outside the gene matches: 3. The CDR3 is 15 amino acids. Germline V gives CDR1 LGHDT, CDR2 YNNKEL (reference sequence). CDR3 DNA sequence: TGTGCCAGCAGCCTGACTAGCGTGAGCACAGATACGCAGTATTTT. This sequence encodes CASSLTSVSTDTQYF.

The rearrangement joins TRBV24-1 to TRBJ2-1; 14 bases map to TRBD2. The CDR3 sequence is 17 residues long. The ends lost 4 bases at V and 7 bases at J; junction bases unmatched: 8. The V gene's germline CDR1 is KGHDR and CDR2 SFDVKD. CDR3 loop: CATSDPGLAGAGNEQFF. The CDR3 nucleotides read TGTGCCACCAGTGACCCGGGACTAGCGGGAGCGGGAAATGAGCAGTTCTTC.

J is TRBJ2-2 and V is TRBV30, with 7 positions matching TRBD1. J gave up 7 bases and V 2 bases, and 7 bases lay outside the gene matches. From germline, CDR1 is GTSNPN and CDR2 SVGIG (reference sequence). This CDR3 has 14 residues. In DNA, the CDR3 is TGTGCCTGGAGTAGGGGACAGCTGATCGGGGAGCTGTTTTTT. As protein: CAWSRGQLIGELFF.

V is TRBV10-2 and J is TRBJ1-3; D possibly corresponds to TRBD1 (6 bases). The V gene's germline CDR1 is WSHSY and CDR2 SAAADI. With 0 bases removed from V and 4 bases from J, the gap between germline ends came to 10 bases. This CDR3 has 15 amino acids. The CDR3 loop reads CASSESTGPGNTIYF. The CDR3 DNA reads as TGCGCCAGCAGTGAGTCGACAGGACCAGGAAACACCATATATTTT.

This clone occurred many times. The V and J genes are TRBV2 and TRBJ1-4; the D is unclear. The CDR3 totals 14 residues. Germline lookup yields CDR1 SNHLY and CDR2 FYNNEI. Trimming took 8 bases from V and 5 from J, leaving 15 bases between them. The CDR3 protein is CASCGPDGNEKLFF. The CDR3 region has the DNA TGTGCCAGCTGCGGGCCGGACGGAAATGAAAAACTGTTTTTT.

V usage is TRBV19 and J usage is TRBJ2-1, with 12 bases that match TRBD2. Germline V CDR1 and CDR2: LNHDA, SQIVND (reference sequence). This CDR3 contains 16 residues. Losses at the gene ends were 7 bases for V and 7 bases for J; bases not matched to a gene: 11. The CDR3 nucleotides read TGTGCCAGTACCGCCGGATTCGGACTAGCGGGAAATGAGCAGTTCTTC. This codes for CASTAGFGLAGNEQFF.

The V gene is TRBV19, the J gene TRBJ2-3, with a weak D call TRBD1 (6 bases). The CDR3 has 14 amino acids. V was trimmed by 9 bases and J by 0 bases, leaving 13 bases between them. Germline CDR1 LNHDA, CDR2 SQIVND (reference sequence). CDR3 in DNA: TGTGCCAGCAGGGACATATCTAGCACAGATACGCAGTATTTT. It encodes CASRDISSTDTQYF. Full variable domain (remainder filled in from reference TRBV19 and TRBJ2-3): DGGITQSPKYLFRKEGQNVTLSCEQNLNHDAMYWYRQDPGQGLRLIYYSQIVNDFQKGDIAEGYSVSREKKESFPLTVTSAQKNPTAFYLCASRDISSTDTQYFGPGTRLTVL.

The genes are TRBV11-1 and TRBJ2-4; no clear D. Germline V gene lookup returns CDR1 SGHAT and CDR2 FQDESV (reference sequence). This CDR3 is 16 amino acids long. The V end lost 3 bases, the J end lost 0 bases, and 12 bases lay between the germline ends. The CDR3 DNA reads TGTGCCAGCAGCTTGGGCAGCCTTTTAGCCAAAAACATTCAGTACTTC. This gives the protein CASSLGSLLAKNIQYF.

The V and J genes are TRBV5-1 and TRBJ2-1; 11 bases are a match to TRBD2. Germline V gene lookup returns CDR1 SGHRS and CDR2 YFSETQ. The CDR3 is 14 residues long. The V gene end was trimmed by 2 bases and the J gene end by 8 bases; junction bases not matched to a gene: 3. CDR3 coding DNA: TGCGCCAGCAGCTTAGGGACTAGCGGCTATGAGCAGTTCTTC. Protein product: CASSLGTSGYEQFF.

Regarding this clone: The sample holds other DNA sequences that translate to the same CDR3. The chain recombines TRBV7-3 with TRBJ1-1; D uncertain. The CDR3 extends over 13 amino acids. Trimming cost V 2 bases and J 1 base, with 5 bases left between them. Germline assignment: CDR1 SGHTA and CDR2 FQGTGA. The DNA for the CDR3 is TGTGCCAGCAGCTTATACGGGAACACTGAAGCTTTCTTT. This sequence encodes CASSLYGNTEAFF.

The chain links TRBV13 to TRBJ2-7, with 13 nucleotides matching TRBD2. The J segment lost 8 bases and the V segment lost 5 bases, leaving 9 bases of the junction unmatched. CDR3 length equals 15 residues. Germline lookup yields CDR1 PRHDT and CDR2 FYEKMQ (reference sequence). The CDR3 is CASSAPGLAGRQQYF. CDR3 nucleotide sequence: TGTGCCAGCAGCGCCCCGGGACTAGCGGGGCGGCAGCAGTACTTC. Full variable domain (outside the CDR3, taken from reference TRBV13 and TRBJ2-7): AAGVIQSPRHLIKEKRETATLKCYPIPRHDTVYWYQQGPGQDPQFLISFYEKMQSDKGSIPDRFSAQQFSDYHSELNMSSLELGDSALYFCASSAPGLAGRQQYFGPGTRLTVT.

This rearrangement joins TRBV27 to TRBJ2-1; 13 bases are a match to TRBD2. J gave up 0 bases and V 3 bases, and 8 bases lay outside the gene matches. Per the germline V gene, CDR1 is MNHEY and CDR2 is SMNVEV (reference sequence). The CDR3 length is 19 residues. CDR3 sequence: CASSFFVGLAGLSYNEQFF. The CDR3 DNA is TGTGCCAGCAGTTTTTTCGTGGGACTAGCGGGACTCTCCTACAATGAGCAGTTCTTC.

The chain uses TRBV11-1 and TRBJ1-1; 7 positions match TRBD1. From germline, CDR1 is SGHAT and CDR2 FQDESV (reference sequence). V was pared by 7 bases and J by 0 bases, with 8 bases of the junction left unmatched. The CDR3 covers 15 residues. CDR3: CASTGTASLNTEAFF. CDR3 nucleotides: TGTGCCAGCACTGGGACAGCCTCTTTGAACACTGAAGCTTTCTTT.

V gene TRBV6-5 combines with J gene TRBJ1-2; 9 bases agree with TRBD1. Germline-derived CDR1 and CDR2 are MNHEY and SVGAGI. CDR3 length equals 13 residues. J was trimmed by 4 bases and V by 6 bases; bases with no gene match: 3. CDR3: CASRQGAIYGYTF. In DNA, the CDR3 is TGTGCCAGCAGACAGGGGGCGATCTATGGCTACACCTTC.

The rearrangement links TRBV30 to TRBJ1-1; TRBD1 aligns across 8 bases. The CDR3 contains 17 residues. The J segment lost 2 bases and the V segment lost 0 bases, leaving 11 bases of the junction unmatched. From germline, CDR1 is GTSNPN and CDR2 SVGIG (reference sequence). CDR3: CAWSVRGQGGGNTEAFF. The CDR3 region has the DNA TGTGCCTGGAGTGTACGAGGACAGGGTGGTGGTAACACTGAAGCTTTCTTT.

V is TRBV6-5 and J is TRBJ2-7; 8 bases are shared with TRBD1. Germline trimming cut 7 bases from V and 0 bases from J; bases unmatched to any gene: 8. The CDR3 runs 15 residues. Germline V CDR1 and CDR2: MNHEY, SVGAGI. CDR3 residues: CASTIAGTGSYEQYF. CDR3 nucleotides: TGTGCCAGCACCATCGCCGGGACAGGCTCCTACGAGCAGTACTTC.

The gene calls are TRBV19 and TRBJ1-6; possibly TRBD1 for D (5 bases). The CDR3 length is 16 residues. CDR1 and CDR2 (germline): LNHDA, SQIVND (reference sequence). V was clipped by 5 bases and J by 7 bases, with 18 bases between them. The CDR3: CASSRGDPAPNSPLHF. CDR3 DNA: TGTGCCAGTAGTCGGGGGGACCCCGCTCCCAATTCACCCCTCCACTTT.

The rearrangement links TRBV19 to TRBJ2-3; 7 nucleotides match TRBD1. The CDR3 length is 13 residues. Looked up from germline, CDR1 is LNHDA and CDR2 is SQIVND (reference sequence). Trimming took 9 bases from V and 2 from J; bases not matched to a gene: 5. The CDR3 loop reads CASLGQVTDTQYF. CDR3 DNA sequence: TGTGCCAGCCTCGGACAGGTCACAGATACGCAGTATTTT. The full variable domain, in which reference TRBV19 and TRBJ2-3 provide the parts outside the CDR3, is DGGITQSPKYLFRKEGQNVTLSCEQNLNHDAMYWYRQDPGQGLRLIYYSQIVNDFQKGDIAEGYSVSREKKESFPLTVTSAQKNPTAFYLCASLGQVTDTQYFGPGTRLTVL.

The chain employs TRBV27 and TRBJ2-7; 7 bases align to TRBD1. This CDR3 has 13 amino acids. Germline CDR1 reads MNHEY; CDR2 reads SMNVEV (reference sequence). V was pared by 3 bases and J by 3 bases, with 2 bases of the junction left unmatched. The CDR3 reads CASSFGQDYEQYF. The CDR3, as DNA: TGTGCCAGCAGTTTCGGACAGGACTACGAGCAGTACTTC.

This clone appeared a few times. V is TRBV18 and J is TRBJ1-6, with TRBD1 identical over 9 bases. The germline V gene has CDR1 KGHSH and CDR2 LQKENI. With V trimmed by 6 bases and J by 7 bases, 4 bases remained unmatched. This CDR3 spans 14 amino acids. CDR3 sequence reads: CASSGQGNNSPLHF. CDR3 coding DNA: TGTGCCAGCTCCGGACAGGGGAACAATTCACCCCTCCACTTT.

The genes are TRBV28 and TRBJ2-7; no reliable D call. There are 13 residues in the CDR3. The V end was cut by 10 bases, the J end by 0 bases, with 13 bases between. Germline CDR1 reads MDHEN; CDR2 reads SYDVKM. The CDR3 DNA reads as TGTGCCACCTCGTTAATGAGCTCCTACGAGCAGTACTTC. Protein: CATSLMSSYEQYF.

The chain has TRBV5-1 and TRBJ2-1; TRBD2 agrees at 7 bases. Germline-derived CDR1 and CDR2 are SGHRS and YFSETQ. The length of the CDR3 is 14 residues. Unmatched junction bases numbered 2, after V lost 2 bases and J lost 3 bases. CDR3 amino acids: CASSFSGVYNEQFF. The CDR3 nucleotides read TGCGCCAGCAGCTTCAGCGGGGTCTACAATGAGCAGTTCTTC.

J is TRBJ2-5 and V is TRBV25-1, with TRBD1 as a possible D gene (6 bases). Trimming cost V 5 bases and J 7 bases, with 23 bases left between them. This CDR3 spans 16 amino acids. Germline V CDR1 and CDR2: MGHDK, SYGVNS. The CDR3 spells CASSTHYSEDRWTQYF. In DNA, the CDR3 is TGTGCCAGCAGTACCCACTACTCCGAGGACAGATGGACCCAGTACTTC.